This T cell receptor beta chain was recorded in a study of CD8+ T cells in alopecia areata. Trimming cost V 6 bases and J 5 bases; bases outside gene matches: 8. Germline V CDR1 and CDR2: MNHEY, SMNVEV (reference sequence). There are 14 residues in the CDR3. As the sequencing template, cDNA was produced by extracting RNA and reverse transcribing it. Generated by immunoSEQ multiplex PCR, the TCRdb table keeps only in-frame clones and is missing some. Of approximately 63,000 clones in the sample, 55% to 65% were seen once. The study team obtained lesional scalp punch biopsies and peripheral blood from alopecia areata patients.

V is TRBV27 and J is TRBJ2-7; 9 bases are shared with TRBD1. This clonotype originated in a human donor with alopecia areata. The specimen comprised CD8+ T cells sorted from blood, sampled at week 0. CDR3 coding DNA: TGTGCCAGCAGGCCGGGGACAGGGTTTCACGAGCAGTACTTC. Encoded protein: CASRPGTGFHEQYF.